This TCR beta chain was sequenced in a study of cytomegalovirus exposure and HLA in healthy donors. PCR used 60 Vbeta primers and 13 Jbeta primers. Profiling relied on immunoSEQ multiplex PCR, and the TCRdb table lists in-frame clones only, not all of them. The data show approximately 99,000 clones, roughly four fifths seen once. Germline CDR1 reads SQVTM; CDR2 reads ANQGSEA. The germline V and J ends were trimmed by 1 base and 7 bases, with 14 bases remaining between them. The CDR3 contains 14 residues. Sequencing used PBMCs. The chain combines TRBV29-1 with TRBJ2-1; D uncertain. This receptor was obtained from a man aged 35 to 55 in good health and CMV-seronegative. The CDR3 sequence is CSVEGRFIRNEQFF. As DNA, the CDR3 is TGCAGCGTTGAAGGGCGGTTCATAAGGAATGAGCAGTTCTTC.